Included here is one T cell receptor beta chain sequence, with context. The V and J ends lost 6 bases and 4 bases, in that order; junction bases with no gene match: 5. The CDR3 has 13 amino acids. Germline CDR1 SGHNT, CDR2 YYREEE (reference sequence). The data were taken from a study of blood T cell repertoires in COVID-19. As for the study in general: Samples taken during acute and convalescent COVID-19 were collected in the United States, Italy and Spain.

Study processing details: Estimated nucleated cell counts came from reference gene primer amplification. Assay used: immunoSEQ multiplex PCR; TCRdb lists only in-frame clones, some missing. V, J and clone size were drawn from that table, and D and trimming were deduced from the DNA. The table lists around 250,000 clones, 89% of them singletons. Specimen: peripheral blood. The V and J genes are TRBV5-4 and TRBJ1-1; 8 nucleotides match TRBD1. The TCR originated in a woman aged 40 to 50 who had recovered from COVID-19. The CDR3 is CASNRGQGTEAFF. DNA for the CDR3: TGTGCCAGCAACCGAGGACAGGGCACTGAAGCTTTCTTT.